The rows below give T cell receptor beta chains drawn from one sample of a study of T cell responses to AZD1222 COVID-19 vaccine. Some clones are missing from TCRdb's copy, which holds only in-frame ones; the method was immunoSEQ multiplex PCR. Here the sample spans roughly 150,000 clones, 85% to 95% being singletons. The sequencing used peripheral blood, collected on day 0 of AZD1222 vaccination. Receptors originate from an adult in good health. Each CDR3 is given with its conserved first and last residue. The order of the fields is CDR3 DNA, CDR3 protein, V gene, D gene, J gene. D genes are given only for firm matches.

cdr3_nt: TGTGCCAGCAGTGAAGGACAGGGTAATTCACCCCTCCACTTT
cdr3_aa: CASSEGQGNSPLHF
v_call: TRBV2
d_call: TRBD1
j_call: TRBJ1-6

cdr3_nt: TGTGCCAGCAGTGAATACTGGTCCAGGTCTGGAAACACCATATATTTT
cdr3_aa: CASSEYWSRSGNTIYF
v_call: TRBV2
d_call: NA
j_call: TRBJ1-3

cdr3_nt: TGTGCCAGCAGTGGACCGGACAGTTCTAACTATGGCTACACCTTC
cdr3_aa: CASSGPDSSNYGYTF
v_call: TRBV28
d_call: NA
j_call: TRBJ1-2

cdr3_nt: TGTGCCAGCAGGGCCCTACAGGGCTATGGCTACACCTTC
cdr3_aa: CASRALQGYGYTF
v_call: TRBV6-5
d_call: NA
j_call: TRBJ1-2

cdr3_nt: TGTGCCAGCAGCTTAGCGACAGGTCTCGAGCAGTACTTC
cdr3_aa: CASSLATGLEQYF
v_call: TRBV7-2
d_call: NA
j_call: TRBJ2-7

cdr3_nt: TGTGCCTGGAGTGGGACGGATAATTCACCCCTCCACTTT
cdr3_aa: CAWSGTDNSPLHF
v_call: TRBV30
d_call: NA
j_call: TRBJ1-6

cdr3_nt: TGTGCCATCAAGGAGGGTCTGAAGCTGTTTTTT
cdr3_aa: CAIKEGLKLFF
v_call: TRBV19
d_call: NA
j_call: TRBJ1-4

cdr3_nt: TGTGCCAGCAGCCAAGATTATCTTCAGGGCTACACCTTC
cdr3_aa: CASSQDYLQGYTF
v_call: TRBV3-1/TRBV3-2
d_call: NA
j_call: TRBJ1-2

cdr3_nt: TGTGCCAGCAGCTCAAGTATCGGACAGGGTAGGGGCACAGATACGCAGTATTTT
cdr3_aa: CASSSSIGQGRGTDTQYF
v_call: TRBV7-9
d_call: TRBD1
j_call: TRBJ2-3

cdr3_nt: TGTGCCATCATGTGGGGCACTGAAGCTTTCTTT
cdr3_aa: CAIMWGTEAFF
v_call: TRBV10-3
d_call: NA
j_call: TRBJ1-1

cdr3_nt: TGTGCCAGCAGCTTGTACAGGGGGCGAGAGGAGACCCAGTACTTC
cdr3_aa: CASSLYRGREETQYF
v_call: TRBV11-3
d_call: TRBD1
j_call: TRBJ2-5

cdr3_nt: TGTGCCAGCAGCTTTGTTTTCGGAACCGGGGAGCTGTTTTTT
cdr3_aa: CASSFVFGTGELFF
v_call: TRBV7-9
d_call: NA
j_call: TRBJ2-2

cdr3_nt: TGTGCCAGCAGTACCACCGGGACGTACGAAGCTTTCTTT
cdr3_aa: CASSTTGTYEAFF
v_call: TRBV6-2/TRBV6-3
d_call: NA
j_call: TRBJ1-1

cdr3_nt: TGTGCCAGTAGAGGACAGGGTTATGCTGAAGCTTTCTTT
cdr3_aa: CASRGQGYAEAFF
v_call: TRBV19
d_call: TRBD1
j_call: TRBJ1-1

cdr3_nt: TGTGCCAGCAGCCTTCAAGGGACAGGGAATGTTGGGACTAGCGGGCGGGAGCAGTTCTTC
cdr3_aa: CASSLQGTGNVGTSGREQFF
v_call: TRBV4-2
d_call: TRBD2
j_call: TRBJ2-1

cdr3_nt: TGTGCCAGCAGTTCATTTCGAGGGGCCGCTTACAATGAGCAGTTCTTC
cdr3_aa: CASSSFRGAAYNEQFF
v_call: TRBV6-5
d_call: NA
j_call: TRBJ2-1

cdr3_nt: TGTGCCAGCAGTTTATATGCCCGGAATCTGGGGGAAGAGACCCAGTACTTC
cdr3_aa: CASSLYARNLGEETQYF
v_call: TRBV28
d_call: NA
j_call: TRBJ2-5

cdr3_nt: TGTGCCAGCAGCCCGGGACAGGGAGAAGGTTACGGCTACACCTTC
cdr3_aa: CASSPGQGEGYGYTF
v_call: TRBV4-2
d_call: TRBD1
j_call: TRBJ1-2

cdr3_nt: TGCGCCAGCGAAGGACCGGGTAATTCACCCCTCCACTTT
cdr3_aa: CASEGPGNSPLHF
v_call: TRBV10-1
d_call: NA
j_call: TRBJ1-6

cdr3_nt: TGTGCCAGCAGTTTAGGGGGGCACGGCTACACCTTC
cdr3_aa: CASSLGGHGYTF
v_call: TRBV12-3/TRBV12-4
d_call: NA
j_call: TRBJ1-2

cdr3_nt: TGTGCCAGCAGCCCCCGGGGGCAGGGCCTCAGGGACACTGAAGCTTTCTTT
cdr3_aa: CASSPRGQGLRDTEAFF
v_call: TRBV14
d_call: NA
j_call: TRBJ1-1

cdr3_nt: TGTGCCAGCAGCCCCTGGGTTCGCATGAACACTGAAGCTTTCTTT
cdr3_aa: CASSPWVRMNTEAFF
v_call: TRBV28
d_call: NA
j_call: TRBJ1-1

cdr3_nt: TGTGCCTGCCTGGTCGCAACTAATGAAAAACTGTTTTTT
cdr3_aa: CACLVATNEKLFF
v_call: TRBV12-3/TRBV12-4
d_call: NA
j_call: TRBJ1-4

cdr3_nt: TGTGCCAGCAGCAATGGGGACAGGGGAGAGACTGAAGCTTTCTTT
cdr3_aa: CASSNGDRGETEAFF
v_call: TRBV6-5
d_call: TRBD1
j_call: TRBJ1-1